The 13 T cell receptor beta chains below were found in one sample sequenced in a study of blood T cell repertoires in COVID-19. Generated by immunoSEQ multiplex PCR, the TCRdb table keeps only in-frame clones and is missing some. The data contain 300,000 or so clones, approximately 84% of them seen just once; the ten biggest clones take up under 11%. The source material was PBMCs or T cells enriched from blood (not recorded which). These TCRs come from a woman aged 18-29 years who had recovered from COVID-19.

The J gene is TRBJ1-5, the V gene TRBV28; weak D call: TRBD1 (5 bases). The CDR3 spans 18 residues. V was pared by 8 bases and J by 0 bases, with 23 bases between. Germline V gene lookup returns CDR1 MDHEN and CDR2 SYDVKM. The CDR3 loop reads CASGPLPADGGSNQPQHF. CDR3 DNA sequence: TGTGCCAGCGGTCCCCTACCCGCGGACGGGGGTAGCAATCAGCCCCAGCATTTT.

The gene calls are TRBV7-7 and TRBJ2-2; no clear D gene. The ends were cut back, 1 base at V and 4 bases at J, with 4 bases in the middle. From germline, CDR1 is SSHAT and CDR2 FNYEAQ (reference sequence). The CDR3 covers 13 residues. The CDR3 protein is CASSLGATGELFF. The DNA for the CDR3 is TGTGCCAGCAGCTTAGGAGCCACCGGGGAGCTGTTTTTT.

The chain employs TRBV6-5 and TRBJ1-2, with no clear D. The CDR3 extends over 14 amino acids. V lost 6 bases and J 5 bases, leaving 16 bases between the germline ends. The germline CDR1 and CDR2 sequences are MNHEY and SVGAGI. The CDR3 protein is CASSRYSNPYGYTF. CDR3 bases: TGTGCCAGCAGCCGCTACTCCAACCCGTATGGCTACACCTTC.

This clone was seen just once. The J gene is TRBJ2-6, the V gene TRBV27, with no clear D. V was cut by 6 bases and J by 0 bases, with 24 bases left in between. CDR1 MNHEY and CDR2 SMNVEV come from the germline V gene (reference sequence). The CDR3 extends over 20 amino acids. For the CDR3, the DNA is TGTGCCAGCAGACCTAATGTGGCACAGTATATAGTCTCTGGGGCCAACGTCCTGACTTTC. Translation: CASRPNVAQYIVSGANVLTF.

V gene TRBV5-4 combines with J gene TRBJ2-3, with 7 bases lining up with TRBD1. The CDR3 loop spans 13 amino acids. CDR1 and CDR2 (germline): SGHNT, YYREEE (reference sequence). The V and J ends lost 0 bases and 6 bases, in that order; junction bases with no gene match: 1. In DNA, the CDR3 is TGTGCCAGCAGCTTGGAGGGGGCCGATACGCAGTATTTT. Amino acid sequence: CASSLEGADTQYF. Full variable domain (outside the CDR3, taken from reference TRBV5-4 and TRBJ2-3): ETGVTQSPTHLIKTRGQQVTLRCSSQSGHNTVSWYQQALGQGPQFIFQYYREEENGRGNFPPRFSGLQFPNYSSELNVNALELDDSALYLCASSLEGADTQYFGPGTRLTVL.

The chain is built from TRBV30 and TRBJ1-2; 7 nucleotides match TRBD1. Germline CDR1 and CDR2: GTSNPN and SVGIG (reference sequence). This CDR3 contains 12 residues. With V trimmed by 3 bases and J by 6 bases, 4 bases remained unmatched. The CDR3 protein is CAWRGGTDGYTF. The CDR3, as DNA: TGTGCCTGGAGAGGGGGCACGGATGGCTACACCTTC.

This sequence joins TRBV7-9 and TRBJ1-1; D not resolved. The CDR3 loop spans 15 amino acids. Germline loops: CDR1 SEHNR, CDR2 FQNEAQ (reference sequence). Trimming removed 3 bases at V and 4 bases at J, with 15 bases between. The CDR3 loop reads CASSFGLSGGTEAFF. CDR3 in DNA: TGTGCCAGCAGCTTTGGGCTTTCGGGAGGCACTGAAGCTTTCTTT.

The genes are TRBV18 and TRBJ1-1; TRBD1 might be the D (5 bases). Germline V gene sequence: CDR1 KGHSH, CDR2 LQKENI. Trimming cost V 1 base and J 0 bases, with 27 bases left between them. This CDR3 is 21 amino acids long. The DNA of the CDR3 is TGTGCCAGCTCACCACGAAGTGAGGGGACGGGAGTAGGTGAACTGAACACTGAAGCTTTCTTT. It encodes CASSPRSEGTGVGELNTEAFF.

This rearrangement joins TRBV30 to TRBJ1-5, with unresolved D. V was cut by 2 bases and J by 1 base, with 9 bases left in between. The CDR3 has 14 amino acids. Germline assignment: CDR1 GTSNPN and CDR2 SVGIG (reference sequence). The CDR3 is CAWSKGRSNQPQHF. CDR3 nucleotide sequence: TGTGCCTGGAGTAAAGGGAGGAGCAATCAGCCCCAGCATTTT.

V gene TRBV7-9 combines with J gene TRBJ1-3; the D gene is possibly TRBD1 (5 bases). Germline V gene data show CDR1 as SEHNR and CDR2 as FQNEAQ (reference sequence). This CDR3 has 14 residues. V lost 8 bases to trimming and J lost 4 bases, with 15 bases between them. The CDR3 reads CASRRGAEGNTIYF. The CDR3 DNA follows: TGTGCCAGCCGCCGTGGGGCCGAGGGAAACACCATATATTTT.

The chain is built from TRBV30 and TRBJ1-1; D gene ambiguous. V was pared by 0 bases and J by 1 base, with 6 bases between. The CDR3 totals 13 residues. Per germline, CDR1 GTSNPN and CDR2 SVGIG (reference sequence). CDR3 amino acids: CAWSVLANTEAFF. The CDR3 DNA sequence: TGTGCCTGGAGTGTATTGGCGAACACTGAAGCTTTCTTT.

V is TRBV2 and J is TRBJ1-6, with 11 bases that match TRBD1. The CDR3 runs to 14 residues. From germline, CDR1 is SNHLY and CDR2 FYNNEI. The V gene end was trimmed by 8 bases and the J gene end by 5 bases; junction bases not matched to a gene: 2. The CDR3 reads CASWGQGDNSPLHF. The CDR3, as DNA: TGTGCCAGCTGGGGACAGGGGGATAATTCACCCCTCCACTTT.

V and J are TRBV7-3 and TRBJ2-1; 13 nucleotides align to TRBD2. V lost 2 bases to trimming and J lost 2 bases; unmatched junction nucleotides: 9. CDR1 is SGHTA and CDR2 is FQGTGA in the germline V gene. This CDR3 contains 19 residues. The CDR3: CASSLVGLAGLPPYNEQFF. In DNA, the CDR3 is TGTGCCAGCAGCTTAGTGGGACTAGCGGGATTACCACCCTACAATGAGCAGTTCTTC. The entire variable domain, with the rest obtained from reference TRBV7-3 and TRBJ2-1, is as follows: GAGVSQTPSNKVTEKGKYVELRCDPISGHTALYWYRQSLGQGPEFLIYFQGTGAADDSGLPNDRFFAVRPEGSVSTLKIQRTERGDSAVYLCASSLVGLAGLPPYNEQFFGPGTRLTVL.